A single sample gave rise to the 20 T cell receptor beta chains below, sequenced in a study of T-cell memory formation after mild COVID-19. TCRdb passed the 5' RACE reads through MiXCR, listing each CDR3 protein once. This table has about 140,000 distinct CDR3 sequences, about 14% appearing once. Sequencing input: PBMCs or a T cell subset sorted from them (not recorded which). The receptors here all came from an adult woman who had mild COVID-19 (a few samples of this study predate the infection). Cell type and time point are not known.

This clonotype was seen only a few times. The J gene is TRBJ2-1, the V gene TRBV7-9; 7 nucleotides match TRBD1. Germline lookup yields CDR1 SEHNR and CDR2 FQNEAQ (reference sequence). The V and J ends lost 5 bases and 9 bases, in that order; junction bases with no gene match: 4. This CDR3 has 12 residues. For the CDR3, the DNA is TGTGCCAGCAGCCTGGGACAGCCTGAGCAGTTCTTC. Its translation: CASSLGQPEQFF.

The chain couples TRBV5-5 to TRBJ2-1; tentative D call: TRBD2 (6 bases). This CDR3 is 16 amino acids long. Germline loops: CDR1 SGHKS, CDR2 YYEKEE (reference sequence). V lost 4 bases, J lost 0 bases, and 14 bases lay in between. CDR3 bases: TGTGCCAGCAGCCCCCGGTCCGGGAGCTCCTACAATGAGCAGTTCTTC. Translated, it gives CASSPRSGSSYNEQFF.

The chain has TRBV6-2 or TRBV6-3 and TRBJ2-3, with 9 nucleotides matching TRBD2. There are 14 residues in the CDR3. Trimming at V came to 11 bases and at J to 1 base, leaving 7 bases not matched to a gene. Germline V gene data show CDR1 as MNHEY and CDR2 as SVGEGT. The CDR3 protein is CAGSLAGGTDTQYF. CDR3 nucleotide sequence: TGTGCCGGATCCTTAGCGGGGGGCACAGATACGCAGTATTTT.

The chain joins TRBV2 to TRBJ2-3, with D unclear. Germline lookup yields CDR1 SNHLY and CDR2 FYNNEI. Trimming pared 9 bases from V and 2 bases from J, leaving 15 bases between. The CDR3 totals 14 residues. The CDR3 DNA reads TGTGCCAGTCTACAGAGAACTATCACAGATACGCAGTATTTT. Translated: CASLQRTITDTQYF.

This clonotype was recorded only once. It may be a read error: a sequence one base away is much more abundant. This chain connects TRBV11-2 to TRBJ2-7; no reliable D call. CDR3 length equals 12 residues. CDR1 SGHAT and CDR2 FQNNGV come from the germline V gene. The V gene lost 0 bases and the J gene lost 6 bases, with 6 bases spanning the gap. The DNA of the CDR3 is TGTGCCAGCAGCTTAGATCCCTCCGAGCAGTACTTC. This sequence encodes CASSLDPSEQYF. Full variable domain (missing parts from reference TRBV11-2 and TRBJ2-7): EAGVAQSPRYKIIEKRQSVAFWCNPISGHATLYWYQQILGQGPKLLIQFQNNGVVDDSQLPKDRFSAERLKGVDSTLKIQPAKLEDSAVYLCASSLDPSEQYFGPGTRLTVT.

This clonotype was observed a few times. The CDR3 DNA follows: TGTGCCAGCAGTTACTCTTTCCTAGCGGGAAATTATGAGCAGTTCTTC. The encoded protein is CASSYSFLAGNYEQFF. The rearrangement links TRBV6-2 or TRBV6-3 to TRBJ2-1, with TRBD2 matching over 9 bases. The germline CDR1 and CDR2 sequences are MNHEY and SVGEGT. The CDR3 length is 16 residues. The junction had 8 bases not matched to a gene; V was cut back by 0 bases and J by 8 bases.

This clonotype showed up many times. This rearrangement joins TRBV7-8 to TRBJ2-2, with D maybe TRBD2 (5 bases). CDR3 length: 15 residues. V was shortened by 5 bases and J by 1 base, with 11 bases between the two germline ends. CDR1 is SGHVS and CDR2 is FQNEAQ in the germline V gene. The CDR3 reads CASSPPEGNTGELFF. CDR3 DNA: TGTGCCAGCAGCCCGCCCGAGGGGAACACCGGGGAGCTGTTTTTT.

This clonotype was counted a few times. J is TRBJ2-7 and V is TRBV9; D call uncertain. Germline V gene data show CDR1 as SGDLS and CDR2 as YYNGEE. This CDR3 region has 14 residues. The V end lost 0 bases, the J end lost 0 bases, and 7 bases lay between the germline ends. The CDR3 coding sequence is TGTGCCAGCAGCGTAGTTCCTGGCTCCTACGAGCAGTACTTC. Amino acid sequence: CASSVVPGSYEQYF.

The chain joins TRBV12-3 or TRBV12-4 to TRBJ2-7; D perhaps matches TRBD2 (6 bases). The CDR3 is made up of 15 amino acids. Trimming cost V 2 bases and J 3 bases, with 14 bases left between them. Here the CDR3 reads CASSLRRDGFYEQYF. CDR3 nucleotide sequence: TGTGCCAGCAGTTTACGGCGGGATGGTTTCTACGAGCAGTACTTC.

This chain uses TRBV6-1 with TRBJ1-1; no firm D call. This CDR3 has 13 amino acids. Trimming cost V 6 bases and J 3 bases, with 11 bases left between them. Germline V gene data show CDR1 as MNHNS and CDR2 as SASEGT. This CDR3 is CASRDVEYTEAFF. Here the CDR3 DNA reads TGTGCCAGCAGGGACGTAGAATACACTGAAGCTTTCTTT.

This clonotype has a count of ten or more. This chain links TRBV25-1 with TRBJ2-1; no firm D call. Germline V CDR1 and CDR2: MGHDK, SYGVNS. Deletions cut 0 bases from V and 9 bases from J, with 9 bases between. The CDR3 is 13 residues long. CDR3 in DNA: TGTGCCAGCAGTGAATATAGCTCACGTGAGCAGTTCTTC. Its protein product is CASSEYSSREQFF.

The sample holds a few counts of this clonotype. The chain links TRBV7-9 to TRBJ2-7; 9 bases are shared with TRBD1. CDR3 size: 12 residues. Germline V gene data show CDR1 as SEHNR and CDR2 as FQNEAQ (reference sequence). With V trimmed by 8 bases and J by 5 bases, 4 bases remained unmatched. DNA of the CDR3: TGTGCCAGCGGACAGGGGATCGACGAGCAGTACTTC. Protein: CASGQGIDEQYF.

The sample holds many counts of this clonotype. The chain employs TRBV29-1 and TRBJ1-2, with D possibly matching TRBD1 (5 bases). Trimming removed 2 bases from V and 4 bases from J, with 11 bases in between. Germline V gives CDR1 SQVTM, CDR2 ANQGSEA. The CDR3 spans 13 residues. CDR3 nucleotide sequence: TGCAGCGTTGAACGGGAAGGGGCCTATGGCTACACCTTC. Translating it yields CSVEREGAYGYTF.

This clonotype came up many times. V gene TRBV12-3 or TRBV12-4 combines with J gene TRBJ2-1; 12 bases line up with TRBD2. This CDR3 has 22 amino acids. J was trimmed by 1 base and V by 1 base; bases with no gene match: 17. The DNA of the CDR3 is TGTGCCAGCAGTTTAGGTTCGGAACTAGCGGGAGGACCCCGTAGATCCTACAATGAGCAGTTCTTC. As protein: CASSLGSELAGGPRRSYNEQFF.

The chain joins TRBV4-1 to TRBJ1-1, with 7 nucleotides matching TRBD1. CDR1 and CDR2 from the germline V gene are MGHRA and YSYEKL. Losses at the gene ends were 3 bases for V and 5 bases for J; bases not matched to a gene: 12. The CDR3 contains 16 residues. The CDR3 here is CASSHLGRGPQTEAFF. The CDR3 DNA reads as TGCGCCAGCAGCCACCTCGGGAGGGGGCCGCAGACTGAAGCTTTCTTT.

V is TRBV20-1 and J is TRBJ1-1; 7 bases align to TRBD1. The CDR3 totals 14 residues. CDR1 DFQATT and CDR2 SNEGSKA come from the germline V gene (reference sequence). J lost 11 bases, V lost 5 bases, and 17 bases had no gene match. The CDR3 region has the DNA TGCAGTGCTCCTATACCGGGACAGTCCTACAGGGCTTTCTTT. This sequence encodes CSAPIPGQSYRAFF.

This clonotype was observed once. The CDR3: CASSVGGDGGNYGYTF. CDR3 sequence (DNA): TGTGCCAGCAGCGTAGGAGGGGACGGAGGGAACTATGGCTACACCTTC. This rearrangement joins TRBV9 to TRBJ1-2; possibly TRBD1 for D (5 bases). V was cut by 0 bases and J by 2 bases, with 14 bases left in between. The germline CDR1 and CDR2 sequences are SGDLS and YYNGEE. The CDR3 runs 16 residues.

The V call is TRBV25-1, the J call TRBJ2-7; possibly TRBD2 for D (5 bases). From germline, CDR1 is MGHDK and CDR2 SYGVNS. The CDR3 extends over 14 amino acids. With 1 base removed from V and 2 bases from J, the gap between germline ends came to 9 bases. This CDR3 reads CASSEFVSAYEQYF. CDR3 DNA: TGTGCCAGCAGTGAATTTGTTAGCGCCTACGAGCAGTACTTC.

This clonotype was seen a handful of times. This sequence joins TRBV5-6 and TRBJ2-2; D remains ambiguous. Trimming cost V 3 bases and J 3 bases, with 12 bases left between them. This CDR3 has 15 amino acids. CDR1 and CDR2 from the germline V gene are SGHDT and YYEEEE. CDR3 sequence (DNA): TGTGCCAGCAGCTCTCTATACCGTCACACCGGGGAGCTGTTTTTT. This encodes CASSSLYRHTGELFF.

The gene calls are TRBV25-1 and TRBJ2-7, with 8 bases fitting TRBD1. The CDR3 totals 15 residues. Germline CDR1 MGHDK, CDR2 SYGVNS. J lost 5 bases, V lost 0 bases, and 6 bases had no gene match. The CDR3 DNA reads as TGTGCCAGCAGTGAATATACAGGGGGGCGGAACGAGCAGTACTTC. It yields the protein CASSEYTGGRNEQYF.